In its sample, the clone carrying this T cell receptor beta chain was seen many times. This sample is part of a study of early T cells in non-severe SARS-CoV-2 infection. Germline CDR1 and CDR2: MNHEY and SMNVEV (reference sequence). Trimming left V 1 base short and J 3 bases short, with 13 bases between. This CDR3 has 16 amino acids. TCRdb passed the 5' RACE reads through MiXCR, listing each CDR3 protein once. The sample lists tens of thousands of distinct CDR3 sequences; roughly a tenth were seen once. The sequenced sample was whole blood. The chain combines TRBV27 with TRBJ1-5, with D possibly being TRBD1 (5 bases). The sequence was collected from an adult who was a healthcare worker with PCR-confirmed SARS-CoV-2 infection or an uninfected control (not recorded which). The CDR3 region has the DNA TGTGCCAGCAGTTTATTGGGGGGTAGGAACAATCAGCCCCAGCATTTT. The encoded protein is CASSLLGGRNNQPQHF.